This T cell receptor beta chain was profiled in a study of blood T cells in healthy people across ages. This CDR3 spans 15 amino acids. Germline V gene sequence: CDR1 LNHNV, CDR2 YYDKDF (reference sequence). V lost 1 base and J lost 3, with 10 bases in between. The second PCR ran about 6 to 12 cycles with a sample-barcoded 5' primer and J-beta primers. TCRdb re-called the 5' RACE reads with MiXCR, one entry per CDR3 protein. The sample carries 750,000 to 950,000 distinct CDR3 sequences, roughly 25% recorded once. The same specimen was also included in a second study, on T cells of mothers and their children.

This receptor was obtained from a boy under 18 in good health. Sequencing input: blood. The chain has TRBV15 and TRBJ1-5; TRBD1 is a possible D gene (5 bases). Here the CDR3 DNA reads TGTGCCACCAGCAGAGGCAGGGCCCCCAATCAGCCCCAGCATTTT. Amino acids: CATSRGRAPNQPQHF. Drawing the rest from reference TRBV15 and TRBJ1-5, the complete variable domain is DAMVIQNPRYQVTQFGKPVTLSCSQTLNHNVMYWYQQKSSQAPKLLFHYYDKDFNNEADTPDNFQSRRPNTSFCFLDIRSPGLGDTAMYLCATSRGRAPNQPQHFGDGTRLSIL.